The subject of this entry is one T cell receptor beta chain. This sample stems from a study of blood T cell repertoires in COVID-19. Whole-study context: PBMCs, B-cell-depleted T cells, or T cells provided the cDNA or gDNA that made up the material.

V gave up 4 bases and J gave up 5 bases; unmatched junction bases: 6. The V gene's germline CDR1 is SGHVS and CDR2 FQNEAQ. This CDR3 has 14 amino acids. Original processing notes: Reference gene primers were amplified, and this amplification served to estimate nucleated cell counts. The repertoire was sequenced with immunoSEQ multiplex PCR; TCRdb's copy has only in-frame clones and lacks some. V and J calls and clone size follow that table, whereas D and trimming were derived from the DNA. The data hold about 260,000 clones, with around 87% observed a single time. The gene calls are TRBV7-8 and TRBJ2-5; 8 nucleotides align to TRBD1. The TCR was taken from a woman aged 45-65 years with acute or convalescent COVID-19. The sequenced sample consisted of peripheral blood. This chain's CDR3 is CASSYGTGLETQYF. For the CDR3, the DNA is TGTGCCAGCAGCTACGGGACAGGTTTGGAGACCCAGTACTTC. The whole variable domain, remainder taken from reference TRBV7-8 and TRBJ2-5, is GAGVSQSPRYKVAKRGQDVALRCDPISGHVSLFWYQQALGQGPEFLTYFQNEAQLDKSGLPSDRFFAERPEGSVSTLKIQRTQQEDSAVYLCASSYGTGLETQYFGPGTRLLVL.